The entry below gives a single T cell receptor (beta chain) sequence along with its context. Donors were grouped by their self-reported clinical history. The data stem from a study of blood T cell repertoires in COVID-19. Study summary: Nucleic acid was either cDNA or gDNA, and it came from T cells, B-cell-depleted T cells, or PBMCs.

In the original analysis: Counts of nucleated cells, estimated from reference gene primer amplification, were obtained. This table comes from immunoSEQ multiplex PCR, and its TCRdb copy is limited to in-frame clones, with some not included. V, J and clone size reflect that table, while D and trimming were determined from the DNA. The repertoire includes around 180,000 clones, roughly 77% of them detected once, and about 15% sits in the top ten. Germline assignment: CDR1 SGHVS and CDR2 FNYEAQ. The CDR3 spans 14 residues. With V trimmed by 5 bases and J by 5 bases, 6 bases remained unmatched. Material for sequencing was PBMCs or T cells enriched from blood (not recorded which). J is TRBJ2-5 and V is TRBV7-6; 9 bases are shared with TRBD1. The receptor comes from a woman aged 45 to 65 with acute COVID-19. The CDR3: CASSVQGARETQYF. In DNA form, the CDR3 reads TGTGCCAGCAGCGTACAGGGGGCTCGGGAGACCCAGTACTTC.